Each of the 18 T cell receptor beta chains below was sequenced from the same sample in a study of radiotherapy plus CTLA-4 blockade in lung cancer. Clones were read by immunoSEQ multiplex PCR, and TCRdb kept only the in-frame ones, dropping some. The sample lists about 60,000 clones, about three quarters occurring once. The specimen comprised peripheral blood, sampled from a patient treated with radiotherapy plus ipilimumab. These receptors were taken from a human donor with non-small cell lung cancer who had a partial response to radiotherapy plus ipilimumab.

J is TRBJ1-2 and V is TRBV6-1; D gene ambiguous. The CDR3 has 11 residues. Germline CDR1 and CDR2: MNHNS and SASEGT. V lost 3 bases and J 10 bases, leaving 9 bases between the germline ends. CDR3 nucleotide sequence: TGTGCCAGCAGTGACGGAGAGGCCTACACCTTC. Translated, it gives CASSDGEAYTF.

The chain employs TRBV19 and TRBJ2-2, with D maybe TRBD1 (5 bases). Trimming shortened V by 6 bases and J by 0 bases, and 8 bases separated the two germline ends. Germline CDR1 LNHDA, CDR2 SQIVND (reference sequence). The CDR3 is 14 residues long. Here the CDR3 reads CASRTASNTGELFF. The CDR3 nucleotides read TGTGCCAGTAGGACAGCCTCGAACACCGGGGAGCTGTTTTTT.

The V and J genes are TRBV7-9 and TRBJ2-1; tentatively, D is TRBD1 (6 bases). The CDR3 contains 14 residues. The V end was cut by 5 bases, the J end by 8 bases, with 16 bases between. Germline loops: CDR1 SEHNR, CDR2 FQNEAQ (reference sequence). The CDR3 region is CASSLQDRHDEQFF. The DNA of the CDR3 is TGTGCCAGCAGCCTCCAAGACAGGCACGATGAGCAGTTCTTC.

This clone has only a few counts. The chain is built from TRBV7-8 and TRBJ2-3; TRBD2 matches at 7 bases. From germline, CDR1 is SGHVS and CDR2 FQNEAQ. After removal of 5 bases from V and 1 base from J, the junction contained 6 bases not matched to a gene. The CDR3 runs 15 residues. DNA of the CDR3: TGTGCCAGCAGCCCTCCGGGGAGGGGCACAGATACGCAGTATTTT. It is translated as CASSPPGRGTDTQYF.

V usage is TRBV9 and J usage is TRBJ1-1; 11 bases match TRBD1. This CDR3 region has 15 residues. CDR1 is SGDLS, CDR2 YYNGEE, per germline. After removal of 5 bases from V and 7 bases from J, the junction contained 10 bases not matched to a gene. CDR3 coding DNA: TGTGCCAGCAGTAAAAAGGGGACAGGGGGAGGTGAAGCTTTCTTT. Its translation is CASSKKGTGGGEAFF.

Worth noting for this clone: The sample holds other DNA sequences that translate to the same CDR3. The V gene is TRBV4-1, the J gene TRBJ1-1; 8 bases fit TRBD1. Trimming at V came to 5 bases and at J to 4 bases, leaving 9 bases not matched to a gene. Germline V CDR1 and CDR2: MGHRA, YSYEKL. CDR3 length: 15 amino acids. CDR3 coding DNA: TGCGCCAGCAGCGTTACCGGGACAGGAGGCACTGAAGCTTTCTTT. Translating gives CASSVTGTGGTEAFF.

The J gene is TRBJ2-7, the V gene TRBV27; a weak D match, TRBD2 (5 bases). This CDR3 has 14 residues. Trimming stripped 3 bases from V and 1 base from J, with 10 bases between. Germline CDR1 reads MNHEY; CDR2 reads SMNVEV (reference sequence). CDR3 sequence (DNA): TGTGCCAGCAGTTTCGGGGTAACGTCCTACGAGCAGTACTTC. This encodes CASSFGVTSYEQYF.

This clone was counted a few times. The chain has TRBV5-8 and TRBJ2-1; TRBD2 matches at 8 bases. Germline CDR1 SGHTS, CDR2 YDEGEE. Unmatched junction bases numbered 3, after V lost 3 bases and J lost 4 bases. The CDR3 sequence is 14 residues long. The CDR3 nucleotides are TGTGCCAGCAGCTCGGGACTAGAGTACAATGAGCAGTTCTTC. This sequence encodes CASSSGLEYNEQFF.

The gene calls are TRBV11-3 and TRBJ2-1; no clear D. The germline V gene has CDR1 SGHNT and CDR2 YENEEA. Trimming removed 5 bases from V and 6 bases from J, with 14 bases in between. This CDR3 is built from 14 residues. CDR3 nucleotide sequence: TGTGCCAGCAGCCGCGAACCGGGTGGCAATGAGCAGTTCTTC. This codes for CASSREPGGNEQFF.

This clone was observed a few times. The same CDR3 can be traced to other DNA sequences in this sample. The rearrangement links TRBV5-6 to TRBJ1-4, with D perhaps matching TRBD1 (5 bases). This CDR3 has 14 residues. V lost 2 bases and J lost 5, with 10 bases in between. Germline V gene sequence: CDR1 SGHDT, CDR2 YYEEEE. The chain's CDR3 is CASSFRGINEKLFF. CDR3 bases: TGTGCCAGCAGCTTCCGGGGGATCAATGAAAAACTGTTTTTT.

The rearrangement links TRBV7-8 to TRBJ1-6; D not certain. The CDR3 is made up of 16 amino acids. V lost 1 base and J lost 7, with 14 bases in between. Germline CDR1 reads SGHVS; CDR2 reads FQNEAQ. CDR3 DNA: TGTGCCAGCAGCTTAGGGCTGTCCAACCCCAATTCACCCCTCCACTTT. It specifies CASSLGLSNPNSPLHF.

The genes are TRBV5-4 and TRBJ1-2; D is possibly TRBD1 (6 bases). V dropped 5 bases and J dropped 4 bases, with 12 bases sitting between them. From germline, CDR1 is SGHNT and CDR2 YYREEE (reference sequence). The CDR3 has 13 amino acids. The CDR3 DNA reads TGTGCCAGCAGAAACGGACAGCGCTATGGCTACACCTTC. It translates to CASRNGQRYGYTF.

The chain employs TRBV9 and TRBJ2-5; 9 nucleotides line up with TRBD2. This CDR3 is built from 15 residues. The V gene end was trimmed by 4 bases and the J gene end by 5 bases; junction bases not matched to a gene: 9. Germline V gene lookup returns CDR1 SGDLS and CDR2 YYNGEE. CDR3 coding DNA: TGTGCCAGCAGCTTAAAAGCGGGGGGTACGGAGACCCAGTACTTC. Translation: CASSLKAGGTETQYF.

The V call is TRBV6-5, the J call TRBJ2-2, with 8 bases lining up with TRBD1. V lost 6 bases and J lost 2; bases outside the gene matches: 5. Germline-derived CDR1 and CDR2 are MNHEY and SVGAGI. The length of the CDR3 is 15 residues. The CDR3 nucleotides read TGTGCCAGCAGCCTTGGACAGGGAAACACCGGGGAGCTGTTTTTT. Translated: CASSLGQGNTGELFF.

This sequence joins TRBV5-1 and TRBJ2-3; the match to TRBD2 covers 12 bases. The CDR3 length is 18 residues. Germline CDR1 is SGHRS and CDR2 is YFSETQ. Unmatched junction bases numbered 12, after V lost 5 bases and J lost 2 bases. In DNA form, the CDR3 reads TGCGCCAGCAGTTATCTTTGGACTAGCGGGGTTTCCACAGATACGCAGTATTTT. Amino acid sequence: CASSYLWTSGVSTDTQYF.

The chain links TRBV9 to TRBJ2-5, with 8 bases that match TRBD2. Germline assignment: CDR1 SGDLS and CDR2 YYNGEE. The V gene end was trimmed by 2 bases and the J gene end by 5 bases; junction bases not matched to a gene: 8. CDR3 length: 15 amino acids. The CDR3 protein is CASSVGGGTGETQYF. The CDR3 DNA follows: TGTGCCAGCAGCGTCGGGGGGGGTACGGGGGAGACCCAGTACTTC.

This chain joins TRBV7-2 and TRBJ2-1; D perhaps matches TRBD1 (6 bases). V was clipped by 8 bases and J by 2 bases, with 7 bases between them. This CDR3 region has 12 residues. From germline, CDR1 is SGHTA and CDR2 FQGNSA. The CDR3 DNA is TGTGCCAGCGAGGGGGCCTACAATGAGCAGTTCTTC. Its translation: CASEGAYNEQFF.

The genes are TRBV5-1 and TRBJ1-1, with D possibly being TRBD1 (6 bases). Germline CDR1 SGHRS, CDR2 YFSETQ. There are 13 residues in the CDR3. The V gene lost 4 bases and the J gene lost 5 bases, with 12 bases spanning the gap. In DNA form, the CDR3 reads TGCGCCAGCAGCGTTACAGGGCGGACTGAAGCTTTCTTT. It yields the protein CASSVTGRTEAFF. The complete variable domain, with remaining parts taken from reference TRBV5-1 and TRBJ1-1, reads KAGVTQTPRYLIKTRGQQVTLSCSPISGHRSVSWYQQTPGQGLQFLFEYFSETQRNKGNFPGRFSGRQFSNSRSEMNVSTLELGDSALYLCASSVTGRTEAFFGQGTRLTVV.